Here is one TCR beta chain with its context. Its recognized antigen is unknown. No much larger clonotype is one base removed from it; base qualities were not supplied. This entry comes from a study of cytomegalovirus exposure and HLA in healthy donors (dated by TCRdb to the late 2010s). The study in broad terms: According to an earlier analysis of around 600 of the donors, about 190 million T cells yielded 90 million to 140 million unique TCR beta sequences and about 280 Gb of sequence data. An early release that covered about 600 HLA-typed donors contained approximately 300 gigabases of sequencing data and around 85 million unique TCR sequences. Of the approximately 400 genotyped donors, approximately 83% fell in the genetic ancestry cluster associated with self-reported Caucasian donors. The study aimed to test whether cataloging public T cell receptors could reveal signatures of past pathogen exposure. Using immunosequencing, the study profiled T cell repertoires from about 620 subjects and related those repertoires to cytomegalovirus serostatus. Along with the 666-subject first cohort, a separate validation cohort of more than 90 different subjects was used. To predict cytomegalovirus infection status, the study brought together high-throughput TCR immunosequencing, statistical association of individual TCRs with disease status, and machine learning. To study patterns of TCR occurrence, a later analysis re-analyzed previously published TCR beta repertoires from just over 650 donors and added high-resolution HLA genotyping. The later analysis used no new phenotypic data to find candidate immune exposures, relying instead on TCR beta sequences and their occurrence across donors. To decide whether each TCR beta V gene segment behaved as functional or pseudogenic, an earlier analysis of several hundred of the donors relied on high-throughput TCR beta sequencing. Donor age, sex, ethnicity and CMV serostatus were compiled together with the repertoire data. Genome-wide SNP genotypes for about three fifths of the 666 donors were used in a later genetic analysis, which treated that subset as a discovery cohort. Every discovery cohort repertoire had been produced on one sequencing platform. HLA typing covered class I and class II loci at four-digit resolution. The number of donors typed differed by locus, with about 629-640 for A, B, C, DRB1 and DQB1, around 500 for DQA1, about 610 for DPA1, and over 400 for DPB1. Roughly five DR-DQ haplotypes were treated as single units for association and clustering because of strong linkage in the cohort. Among 300 to 500 genotyped donors of the cohort, an average of roughly 230,000 unique TCR beta nucleotide sequences was sequenced per donor, of which approximately 19% were non-productive.

Results the study describes overall, beyond this receptor: Roughly uniform sequencing depth across donors was assumed in presence/absence analyses, although this assumption may not hold. An association between a missense DCLRE1C variant and V-gene and J-gene trimming of TCR beta chains was found in a later genetic analysis and replicated in an independent cohort. A later analysis found that most CMV-associated TCR beta chains appeared HLA-restricted, with HLA associations seemingly driven largely by CMV exposure. Specific HLA alleles were associated with over 15,000 TCR beta sequences at a false discovery rate of 0.05 in a later analysis. According to a later analysis, parvovirus B19, influenza, CMV and Epstein-Barr virus appeared linked to several top co-occurrence clusters. Because some donors lacked HLA typing at each locus, the association tests relied only on the typed subset. The study gave a list of some 150 TCR beta chains associated with cytomegalovirus. It was suggested by the authors that the approach could potentially be generalized to other disease states and immunological phenotypes. In a later analysis, HLA-associated TCR beta chains were found to be more clonally expanded and to have lower generation probabilities than equally common non-associated chains. The cohort was sequenced for TCR beta chains only, and without alpha or paired-chain data the features that could be detected were limited. When HLA alleles, especially DR and DQ, strongly co-occurred, attributing TCR associations to individual alleles was difficult. About 17 rarely observed V segments, including chromosome 9 orphons, were excluded from the earlier analysis of a few hundred of the donors because counts were too low. A further reported finding was that TCR beta sequences accurately predicted the HLA-A and HLA-B alleles for most subjects in the first cohort. In an earlier analysis of more than 500 of the donors, most TCR beta V segments appeared in productive rearrangements about 90% or about 30% of the time, broadly matching IMGT annotations. In both the original and validation cohorts, the classifier was reported to diagnose cytomegalovirus status with high specificity and sensitivity. Correlated functional status among segregating V segments might be attributable to linkage disequilibrium, but an unknown experimental factor could not be ruled out. Three of the identified cytomegalovirus-associated TCR beta chains were confirmed in vitro to be specific for cytomegalovirus antigens. While some public TCRs were present in many individuals, most TCR sequences turned up only very rarely across donors. For the cohort, immune exposure information was limited to CMV serostatus. The sequencing pipeline was judged likely to have produced a cluster of highly shared sequence variants as a technical artifact. In a later analysis, the rate of TCR association differed among HLA loci, with DRB1 alleles having the most associated TCRs and HLA-C alleles having the fewest. According to a later genetic analysis, donors in an Asian-associated ancestry cluster had fewer N-insertions in productive TCRs than the approximately 610-donor mean.

The cohort consisted of hundreds of healthy bone marrow donors. At the time of sampling, every cohort member was nominally healthy, though immune exposures that went unrecorded were likely present. The donor was CMV seronegative and was included in the group of 352 seronegative cohort members. Every donor gave a peripheral blood sample, and the peripheral blood mononuclear cells from that sample were used for TCR beta sequencing. Genomic DNA was extracted from the blood cell samples with the Qiagen DNeasy Blood Extraction Kit. Library creation used the immunoSEQ multiplex PCR assay. For the multiplex PCR, a mixture combining 60 forward primers for TCR Vbeta segments and 13 reverse primers for TCR Jbeta segments was used. Amplification of the CDR3 region of rearranged TCR beta genes was performed with a multiplex PCR assay on genomic DNA. Amplified TCR beta libraries were sequenced as 87-base-pair reads on the Illumina HiSeq System. For the original study's pipeline: Across the roughly 700 repertoires, a later analysis counted approximately 83 million unique TCR beta chains, approximately 12 million of which were shared by at least two donors. Raw reads were error-corrected and collapsed into unique sequences with a nearest-neighbor algorithm that merged closely related sequences to remove PCR and sequencing errors. V, D and J gene segments were assigned by aligning CDR3 sequences to IMGT reference sequences. For a sequence to be retained, at least a six-nucleotide match to both a V gene segment and a J gene segment was required. Rearrangements were called productive when the CDR3 lacked stop codons and stayed in frame with V and J; all others were non-productive. Following IMGT convention, CDR3 was defined as the stretch from the second conserved V-encoded cysteine to the conserved J-encoded phenylalanine. The earlier analysis of 587 of the donors excluded any sequence lacking an unambiguous match to a single V gene segment. An earlier analysis of roughly 590 of the donors called V segments functional above 56.7% productive rearrangements and segregating when the between-donor standard deviation exceeded 5%. A statistical classification framework was built for diagnosing cytomegalovirus status from the catalog of TCR beta chain sequences. A later analysis assigned V and J genes by comparing TCR nucleotide sequences with IMGT/GENE-DB human TR gene sequences. A later analysis assigned CDR3 sequences and most-parsimonious VDJ recombination scenarios with the TCRdist pipeline. A later analysis defined each TCR beta chain by its CDR3 amino acid sequence plus V-gene family, and excluded reads lacking a unique V-gene family. To address suspected cross-contamination and a sequencing artifact, a later analysis removed around 590 highly shared, low-generation-probability nucleotide sequences. In a later analysis, a clonal expansion index for each public chain was calculated from normalized within-repertoire ranks of inferred template counts. A later analysis computed generation probabilities with a VDJ recombination model fitted to out-of-frame rearrangements, and checked the results against IGoR. Hypergeometric tests were used in a later analysis to score TCR-TCR, TCR-HLA and TCR-CMV co-occurrence, with a repertoire-size bias correction applied to the TCR pairs. A later analysis estimated false discovery rates by permuting HLA or CMV assignments 20 times. In a later analysis, co-occurring TCRs were grouped with DBSCAN, and TCRdist sequence similarity was added when clustering was performed within HLA-allele-positive subsets. Repertoires with fewer than 30,000 or more than 120,000 public chains were left out of co-occurrence clustering, as were four to six repertoires with anomalous nucleotide sharing. TCRdb carries this immuneACCESS record with in-frame sequences only. Its versions omit some clonotypes, under half of them owing to an unresolved V gene in the studies checked, with the rest unexplained. That table supplies the V and J calls and clone size; D and trimming were determined from the DNA. This sample holds 100,000 to 120,000 clones; around 88% were observed only once. The ten largest clonotypes hold more than 1.5% of the sample.

Sequenced material: PBMCs. The TCR originated in a middle-aged man in good health and CMV-seronegative.

The DNA is TGTGCCAGCAGTGGGACAGGGACGGGTGAAGCTTTCTTT. This codes for CASSGTGTGEAFF. The rearranged segments are TRBV28 and TRBJ1-1; 9 of the junction bases match TRBD1. Trimming removed 5 bases from V and 7 bases from J; the gene matches leave 5 bases unexplained. From its cysteine to its phenylalanine, the CDR3 spans 13 amino acids. The read is trimmed to its CDR3 DNA, 39 bases read in frame from base 1. Sequences MDHEN (CDR1) and SYDVKM (CDR2) are obtained from the germline V gene. Here the CDR3 is joined to the reference TRBV28 and TRBJ1-1 genes, and the full variable domain is: DVKVTQSSRYLVKRTGEKVFLECVQDMDHENMFWYRQDPGLGLRLIYFSYDVKMKEKGDIPEGYSVSREKKERFSLILESASTNQTSMYLCASSGTGTGEAFFGQGTRLTVV.